These 10 T cell receptor beta chains were all obtained from the same sample, sequenced in a study of T-cell reconstitution after alpha-beta-depleted transplantation in children (dated by TCRdb to the mid-2010s). The library was prepared using PCR. The instrument given in TCRdb is Illumina HiSeq 2500. TCR libraries were prepared with molecular barcoding, using unique molecular identifiers to normalize TCRbeta repertoire quantification. The public reads were quality trimmed at Q25 with fastp and then assembled into clones with MiXCR by TCRdb, keeping productive beta chains. Records with the same CDR3 protein are collapsed into one entry carrying the most frequent genes and DNA. This sample lists about 870,000 distinct CDR3 sequences; 16% were detected once. Approximately 4.5% of the sample comes from the top ten. Sample treatment or condition, as interpreted from the label and publication: allogeneic hematopoietic cell transplantation with graft depleted of TCRalphabeta T cells and CD19 B cells.

Sequencing was performed on PBMCs, mostly from graft donor cells, taken 360 days after TCRalphabeta/CD19-depleted stem cell transplant. These receptors originate from a male patient younger than 18 who had a stem cell transplant for acute lymphoblastic leukemia, so the T cells may come from the graft donor.

V gene TRBV7-2 combines with J gene TRBJ2-4; D is unclear. The CDR3 covers 16 residues. The V gene lost 0 bases and the J gene lost 0 bases, with 9 bases spanning the gap. Germline V gene data show CDR1 as SGHTA and CDR2 as FQGNSA. CDR3 DNA sequence: TGTGCCAGCAGCTTAGCAACTATTGTAGCCAAAAACATTCAGTACTTC. Protein sequence: CASSLATIVAKNIQYF.

The chain joins TRBV7-8 to TRBJ2-1, with D possibly TRBD1 on 6 matching bases. Germline lookup yields CDR1 SGHVS and CDR2 FQNEAQ. The CDR3 totals 16 residues. Trimming shortened V by 0 bases and J by 0 bases, and 9 bases separated the two germline ends. Written as DNA, the CDR3 is TGTGCCAGCAGCTTAGCGGGGGCGGCCTCCTACAATGAGCAGTTCTTC. Its protein product is CASSLAGAASYNEQFF.

There are a few counts of this clonotype. The chain has TRBV7-9 and TRBJ2-5, with TRBD1 identical over 7 bases. Germline V gene sequence: CDR1 SEHNR, CDR2 FQNEAQ (reference sequence). CDR3 size: 15 residues. V shed 5 bases and J 1 base; nucleotides not matched to a gene: 7. The DNA of the CDR3 is TGTGCCAGCAGCGCGCGGACAGGTATCCAAGAGACCCAGTACTTC. Amino acids: CASSARTGIQETQYF. Full variable domain (missing parts from reference TRBV7-9 and TRBJ2-5): DTGVSQNPRHKITKRGQNVTFRCDPISEHNRLYWYRQTLGQGPEFLTYFQNEAQLEKSRLLSDRFSAERPKGSFSTLEIQRTEQGDSAMYLCASSARTGIQETQYFGPGTRLLVL.

This clonotype was seen a handful of times. The gene calls are TRBV25-1 and TRBJ2-1; D gene ambiguous. V lost 9 bases to trimming and J lost 0 bases, with 12 bases between them. The CDR3 extends over 14 amino acids. The germline CDR1 and CDR2 sequences are MGHDK and SYGVNS. The CDR3 loop reads CASKGFSSYNEQFF. CDR3 DNA: TGTGCCAGTAAGGGTTTCAGCTCCTACAATGAGCAGTTCTTC.

This clonotype was recorded many times. The genes are TRBV28 and TRBJ2-4; tentatively, D is TRBD2 (7 bases). Germline V gene lookup returns CDR1 MDHEN and CDR2 SYDVKM. The CDR3 has 17 amino acids. The V gene lost 4 bases and the J gene lost 2 bases, with 18 bases spanning the gap. The CDR3 reads CASSWIGRGQSKNIQYF. Written as DNA, the CDR3 is TGTGCCAGCAGTTGGATAGGGCGGGGGCAGTCCAAAAACATTCAGTACTTC.

Ten or more counts support this clonotype. The chain recombines TRBV20-1 with TRBJ2-2; D might be TRBD1 or TRBD2, each matching 5 bases. This CDR3 has 13 amino acids. Germline-derived CDR1 and CDR2 are DFQATT and SNEGSKA (reference sequence). V was trimmed by 7 bases and J by 0 bases, leaving 9 bases between them. In DNA, the CDR3 is TGCAGTGTCGGGGCGACGAACACCGGGGAGCTGTTTTTT. This sequence encodes CSVGATNTGELFF.

This clonotype was seen ten or more times. The V gene is TRBV10-3, the J gene TRBJ2-3; 8 bases fit TRBD2. Germline CDR1 reads ENHRY; CDR2 reads SYGVKD. V lost 6 bases to trimming and J lost 0 bases; unmatched junction nucleotides: 5. This CDR3 contains 15 residues. CDR3 bases: TGTGCCATCAGAGGACTAGCCACTAGCACAGATACGCAGTATTTT. Protein product: CAIRGLATSTDTQYF.

This clonotype has at least ten counts. The gene calls are TRBV2 and TRBJ2-7; TRBD1 aligns across 12 bases. This CDR3 contains 15 residues. The V and J ends lost 6 bases and 5 bases, in that order; junction bases with no gene match: 8. Germline V gene sequence: CDR1 SNHLY, CDR2 FYNNEI. CDR3 residues: CASRGQGAQIHEQYF. Written as DNA, the CDR3 is TGTGCCAGCAGGGGACAGGGGGCGCAGATACACGAGCAGTACTTC.

This clonotype appeared a few times. The chain links TRBV4-1 to TRBJ2-7, with TRBD2 identical over 8 bases. Germline V gene data show CDR1 as MGHRA and CDR2 as YSYEKL. Unmatched junction bases numbered 5, after V lost 1 base and J lost 0 bases. The CDR3 has 16 residues. CDR3 DNA sequence: TGCGCCAGCAGCCAAGCCCCGGGACTAGTCTCCTACGAGCAGTACTTC. This gives the protein CASSQAPGLVSYEQYF.

The rearrangement links TRBV11-2 to TRBJ2-3, with D possibly TRBD1 on 5 matching bases. With 0 bases removed from V and 2 bases from J, the gap between germline ends came to 18 bases. CDR3 size: 18 residues. Germline loops: CDR1 SGHAT, CDR2 FQNNGV. The chain's CDR3 is CASSLDRTTSIFTDTQYF. The CDR3 DNA is TGTGCCAGCAGCTTAGATCGGACAACCTCGATCTTCACAGATACGCAGTATTTT.